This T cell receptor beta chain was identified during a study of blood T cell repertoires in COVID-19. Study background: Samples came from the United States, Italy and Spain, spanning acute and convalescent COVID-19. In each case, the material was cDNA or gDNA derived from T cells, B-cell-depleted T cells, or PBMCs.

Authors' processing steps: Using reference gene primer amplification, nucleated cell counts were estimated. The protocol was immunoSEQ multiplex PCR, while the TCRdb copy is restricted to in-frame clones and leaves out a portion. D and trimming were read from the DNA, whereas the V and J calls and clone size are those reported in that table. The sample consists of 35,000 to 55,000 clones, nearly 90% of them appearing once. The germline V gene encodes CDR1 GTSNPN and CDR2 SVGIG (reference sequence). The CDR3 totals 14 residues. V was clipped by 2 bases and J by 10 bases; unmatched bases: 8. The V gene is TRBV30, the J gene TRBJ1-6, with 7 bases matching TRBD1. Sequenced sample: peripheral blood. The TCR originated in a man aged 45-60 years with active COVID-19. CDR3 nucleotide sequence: TGTGCCTGGAGTCCATTGACAGGGCGCTCACCCCTCCACTTT. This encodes CAWSPLTGRSPLHF.